The T cell receptor (beta chain) under discussion was sequenced for a study of shared clonotypes between healthy human individuals (dated by TCRdb to the early 2020s). Regarding the research as a whole: The cohort included a few men and two women between 18 and 49 years of age. For each donor, CD4 naive and CD4 memory were each given three plates, CD8 naive was given two plates, and CD8 memory was given one plate. Blood TCR repertoires of a handful of healthy adults were deeply sequenced to estimate repertoire size and the extent of clonotype sharing between individuals. To increase sequencing depth and limit assay-specific biases, TCR repertoire library preparation and sequencing were carried out by different laboratories using diverse techniques. Per donor, leukapheresis produced somewhere between about 0.94 and 9 billion PBMCs.

TCR CDR3 regions were amplified from genomic DNA by multiplex PCR using the deep immunoSEQ assay. For each cell subset, the extracted genomic DNA was distributed evenly across all wells of several immunoSEQ 96-well plates, and each plate served as one replicate. Each replicate PCR for sorted subsets received 200 ng genomic DNA, equal to roughly 30,000 T cell genomes. Purified libraries were measured with a Qubit 3.0 fluorometer, size-checked on a Bioanalyzer 2100, and measured again with the KAPA Library Quantification kit. Every immunoSEQ 96-well plate was sequenced on a dedicated single-read 150-cycle Illumina NextSeq 550 flow cell. As for the authors' bioinformatics: The immunoSEQ output contained only junctional sequences without quality scores, so filtering could not match that applied to full-length reads. Sequences were annotated with PyIR, a Python wrapper for IgBLAST v1.9, and V/J genes and CDR3 were assigned using IMGT germline references. Reads were filtered out if the reads had weak V/J assignments (E-value above 1e-6), no CDR3, stop codons, out-of-frame junctions, or ambiguous translated residues. V3J clonotypes were defined as sequences sharing the same inferred V gene, J gene, and CDR3 amino acid sequence. Percentage overlap between repertoires was calculated by dividing the number of shared unique clonotypes by the size of the smaller repertoire. Three approaches were used to assess repertoire richness: RTK rarefaction, the Chao1 estimator, and Recon v2.1 estimates of unobserved clonotypes. Generation probabilities were computed with OLGA for all TCRbeta clonotypes obtained by the gDNA method from several donors. TCRdb stores this immuneACCESS table with in-frame sequences only. Part of the clones is absent; in the studies checked, under half of the shortfall reflects unresolved V genes, and no reason is known for the rest. V, J and clone size reflect that table, while D and trimming were determined from the DNA. In this sample the table shows some 2,400,000 clones, approximately 94% of which occur a single time. The ten biggest clones cover 0.13% of the sample.

What the research found in general, with its limitations: Incomplete sequencing was indicated by rarefaction of sorted-subset datasets, despite the large sequencing depth. The genetic and exposure-history diversity represented was limited by the small number of donors. Based on pairwise subsampling, the degree of clonotype sharing among donors was expected to be affected by sequencing depth. Sampling was restricted to blood, and TCR repertoires in tissue are likely to differ from TCR repertoires in blood. Roughly 5.2% of naive CD4, roughly 3.5% of naive CD8, around 2.3% of memory CD4, and 0.4% of memory CD8 clonotypes were shared across a few donors. Larger estimated clonotype richness was generally found for naive subsets than for memory subsets. Compared with non-shared clonotypes, the clonotypes found in all four sorted-subset donors had higher generation probabilities.

As concerns this clone: The specificity of this receptor is unknown. Base qualities are not provided; no much larger clone lies one nucleotide away.

The donors were healthy, HIV-negative adults with no recently reported acute infections or vaccinations. Every donor was a Caucasian adult living in Nashville, Tennessee, USA. Magnetic negative selection was used to enrich CD4+ T cells, after which naive cells were positively selected on CD45RA and the negative fraction became the memory subset. After blood collection by leukapheresis, PBMCs were isolated using Ficoll-Histopaque density gradient centrifugation and then cryopreserved in the vapor phase of liquid nitrogen. Analytical flow cytometry was used to check the purity and quantity of each magnetically sorted T cell population. Each sorted fraction had its genomic DNA isolated and then quantified by UV absorbance on a Nanodrop 2000c. The CDR3 runs 10 residues from the cysteine to the phenylalanine. Of all the DNA, just the CDR3 is kept, 30 bases in frame from base 1. The germline V gene (reference sequence) sets CDR1 to MNHNY and CDR2 to SVGAGI. The junction carries 7 bases between V and J, which are trimmed by 8 bases and 5 bases respectively.

The chain joins TRBV6-6 to TRBJ2-7; a confident D gene designation cannot be given. The sample comprised naive CD4+ T cells sorted from blood. Reading the label with the study, this specimen's cell subset or site is: CD45RA+ positively selected. This clonotype was sampled from a man between 18 and 29 years old in good health. The nucleotide sequence reads as follows: TGTGCCAGCGGAGCCGACGAGCAGTACTTC. Protein translation: CASGADEQYF.